The text below deals with one T cell receptor beta chain. As yet, its antigen is unknown. In nominal health when sampled, donors likely had unrecorded immune exposures nonetheless. This CDR3 has 14 residues. V dropped 0 bases and J dropped 8; count of bases not matched to a gene: 3. CDR1 is SEHNR and CDR2 is FQNEAQ in the germline V gene (reference sequence). The data were taken from a study of cytomegalovirus exposure and HLA in healthy donors. Study-wide context: The study placed approximately 81% of its 350 to 450 genotyped donors in the Caucasian-associated ancestry cluster. General study results and limits: Later analysis associated a missense DCLRE1C variant with TCR beta V- and J-gene trimming. Researchers counted some 150 TCR beta chains as cytomegalovirus-associated.

PCR employed 60 Vbeta and 13 Jbeta primers. TCRdb's table, derived via immunoSEQ multiplex PCR, lists solely in-frame clones and lacks some. The top ten hold 7.5% to 8% of the sample, which has more than 70,000 clones, approximately 67% seen once. What was sequenced was PBMCs. This TCR was sampled from a man between 40 and 49 years old in good health and CMV-seropositive. This chain links TRBV7-9 with TRBJ1-3, with 8 bases aligning to TRBD1. The CDR3 here is CASSLATGAYTIYF. DNA for the CDR3: TGTGCCAGCAGCTTAGCGACAGGGGCATACACCATATATTTT.